The next 20 T cell receptor beta chains were all read from a single sample in a study of spatial heterogeneity in lung cancer. Regarding time point: blood at routine non-recurrence follow-up after resection. Each CDR3 protein is one row after TCRdb ran MiXCR on the 5' RACE reads. The data contain about 70,000 distinct CDR3 sequences, roughly 8.9% of them singletons. The source was PBMCs, collected at follow-up. The receptors here all came from a female donor with early-stage non-small cell lung cancer.

The chain uses TRBV20-1 and TRBJ1-3; perhaps TRBD1 as D (6 bases). Germline lookup yields CDR1 DFQATT and CDR2 SNEGSKA (reference sequence). V lost 1 base and J 4 bases, leaving 11 bases between the germline ends. The CDR3 contains 14 residues. For the CDR3, the DNA is TGCAGTGCTAGAGGGGGGGCCACGGGAAACACCATATATTTT. It encodes CSARGGATGNTIYF.

At least ten counts were recorded for this clonotype. The chain couples TRBV10-3 to TRBJ2-1; weak D call: TRBD2 (6 bases). This CDR3 contains 13 residues. V lost 8 bases and J 10 bases, leaving 18 bases between the germline ends. Germline-derived CDR1 and CDR2 are ENHRY and SYGVKD. The CDR3 DNA sequence: TGTGCCATCGAGGGACCTCCACGGGAGGAGCAGTTCTTC. Protein sequence: CAIEGPPREEQFF.

This clonotype came up a few times. This sequence joins TRBV27 and TRBJ2-1; D not resolved. Trimming cost V 3 bases and J 0 bases, with 6 bases left between them. Per germline, CDR1 MNHEY and CDR2 SMNVEV (reference sequence). This CDR3 is 14 amino acids long. The CDR3 is CASSFPSSYNEQFF. CDR3 nucleotides: TGTGCCAGCAGTTTCCCCAGCTCCTACAATGAGCAGTTCTTC.

This clonotype has a handful of counts. The gene calls are TRBV10-2 and TRBJ2-7; TRBD2 is a possible D gene (6 bases). Trimming removed 6 bases at V and 2 bases at J, with 14 bases between. CDR1 WSHSY and CDR2 SAAADI come from the germline V gene. This CDR3 comprises 14 residues. The CDR3 region is CASRTGTDPYEQYF. The CDR3 DNA is TGCGCCAGCAGGACCGGGACTGATCCCTACGAGCAGTACTTC.

This clonotype has ten or more counts. The V gene is TRBV3-1, the J gene TRBJ2-7, with TRBD2 matching over 11 bases. The CDR3 length is 16 residues. In germline, CDR1 is LGHDT, CDR2 YNNKEL (reference sequence). Losses at the gene ends were 4 bases for V and 3 bases for J; bases not matched to a gene: 8. This CDR3 is CASSRRDLAGGYEQYF. In DNA, the CDR3 is TGTGCCAGCAGCCGGAGGGATCTAGCGGGAGGCTACGAGCAGTACTTC.

This clonotype was counted ten times or more. The chain has TRBV20-1 and TRBJ1-5; 7 bases match TRBD1. This CDR3 region has 15 residues. The trim removed 0 bases at V and 0 bases at J, leaving 2 bases unmatched. CDR1 is DFQATT, CDR2 SNEGSKA, per germline (reference sequence). The CDR3 coding sequence is TGCAGTGCTAGAGACACAGGGGATAGCAATCAGCCCCAGCATTTT. Translation gives CSARDTGDSNQPQHF.

This clonotype showed up many times. The rearrangement uses TRBV7-2 and TRBJ2-1, with D possibly matching TRBD2 (5 bases). There are 14 residues in the CDR3. Trimming pared 7 bases from V and 5 bases from J, leaving 15 bases between. Germline CDR1 SGHTA, CDR2 FQGNSA. The CDR3 DNA reads as TGTGCCAGCAAGGCGGGCCAGGTCGACAATGAGCAGTTCTTC. Translated: CASKAGQVDNEQFF.

This clonotype was observed a few times. The rearrangement links TRBV28 to TRBJ1-5, with 7 bases aligning to TRBD1. J lost 3 bases, V lost 3 bases, and 2 bases had no gene match. Germline CDR1 MDHEN, CDR2 SYDVKM. The CDR3 extends over 14 amino acids. As DNA, the CDR3 is TGTGCCAGCAGTTTGGGACAGCACAATCAGCCCCAGCATTTT. Translation: CASSLGQHNQPQHF.

This clonotype was recorded at least ten times. The chain recombines TRBV27 with TRBJ1-6; 8 bases agree with TRBD1. The V gene's germline CDR1 is MNHEY and CDR2 SMNVEV (reference sequence). This CDR3 spans 17 amino acids. J lost 5 bases, V lost 5 bases, and 11 bases had no gene match. The CDR3 loop reads CASSTPPTGVNNSPLHF. CDR3 coding DNA: TGTGCCAGCAGTACCCCCCCGACAGGGGTGAATAATTCACCCCTCCACTTT.

This clonotype was detected many times. J is TRBJ2-1 and V is TRBV5-1; D possibly corresponds to TRBD2 (6 bases). This CDR3 contains 15 residues. Trimming took 4 bases from V and 9 from J, leaving 20 bases between them. The germline V gene encodes CDR1 SGHRS and CDR2 YFSETQ. CDR3 residues: CASSGALTGVSEQFF. CDR3 bases: TGCGCCAGCAGCGGGGCACTAACGGGAGTGTCTGAGCAGTTCTTC.

The CDR3 bases are TGTGCCAGCAGCTCCAACTTGGCCAGAGCTAACTATGGCTACACCTTC. Translated: CASSSNLARANYGYTF. The genes are TRBV7-8 and TRBJ1-2; D unclear. Germline lookup yields CDR1 SGHVS and CDR2 FQNEAQ. The CDR3 runs to 16 residues. The V end was cut by 4 bases, the J end by 0 bases, with 15 bases between.

This clonotype was observed many times. This chain links TRBV7-9 with TRBJ2-1, with 7 bases aligning to TRBD1. The CDR3 runs 14 residues. Trimming at V came to 5 bases and at J to 5 bases, leaving 6 bases not matched to a gene. The germline gives CDR1 SEHNR, CDR2 FQNEAQ (reference sequence). The CDR3 spells CASSPRDSHNEQFF. The CDR3 nucleotides are TGTGCCAGCAGCCCCCGGGACAGTCACAATGAGCAGTTCTTC.

At least ten counts were recorded for this clonotype. The chain uses TRBV21-1 and TRBJ1-1; TRBD1, as called in the table, went unchecked against the DNA. TRBV21-1 is reported as a pseudogene. There are 16 residues in the CDR3. The CDR3 reads CASSKYPLGMDTEAFF. In DNA form, the CDR3 reads TGTGCCAGCAGCAAGTACCCCCTTGGAATGGACACTGAAGCTTTCTTT.

This clonotype was seen more than once but under ten times. The chain combines TRBV7-3 with TRBJ1-1; D not certain. The V gene's germline CDR1 is SGHTA and CDR2 FQGTGA. V was pared by 5 bases and J by 0 bases, with 10 bases between. The CDR3 contains 14 residues. The CDR3 loop reads CASSPGVMNTEAFF. The CDR3 nucleotides read TGTGCCAGCAGCCCGGGTGTCATGAACACTGAAGCTTTCTTT. Together with reference TRBV7-3 and TRBJ1-1, the CDR3 gives the full variable domain: GAGVSQTPSNKVTEKGKYVELRCDPISGHTALYWYRQSLGQGPEFLIYFQGTGAADDSGLPNDRFFAVRPEGSVSTLKIQRTERGDSAVYLCASSPGVMNTEAFFGQGTRLTVV.

This clonotype was seen repeatedly, ten times or more. The J gene is TRBJ2-5, the V gene TRBV12-3 or TRBV12-4; 9 nucleotides agree with TRBD1. V trimming: 8 bases; J trimming: 3 bases; junction bases outside the gene matches: 10. The CDR3 runs to 15 residues. The CDR3 protein is CASAPGQGVEETQYF. Here the CDR3 DNA reads TGTGCCAGCGCGCCGGGACAGGGTGTTGAAGAGACCCAGTACTTC.

This clonotype was picked up many times. The chain has TRBV20-1 and TRBJ2-5, with D unclear. Trimming shortened V by 3 bases and J by 2 bases, and 7 bases separated the two germline ends. CDR1 DFQATT and CDR2 SNEGSKA come from the germline V gene (reference sequence). This CDR3 contains 12 residues. For the CDR3, the DNA is TGCAGTGCTAGTTGGCGGCAAGAGACCCAGTACTTC. Its translation: CSASWRQETQYF.

V gene TRBV7-9 combines with J gene TRBJ1-2, with no clear D. V was pared by 4 bases and J by 8 bases, with 11 bases between. The CDR3 runs 12 residues. Germline V gene lookup returns CDR1 SEHNR and CDR2 FQNEAQ (reference sequence). For the CDR3, the DNA is TGTGCCAGCAGCTCTGGATACTGGGGCTACACCTTC. Its translation is CASSSGYWGYTF.

This clonotype has a count of ten or more. J is TRBJ2-3 and V is TRBV27, with unresolved D. The ends were cut back, 5 bases at V and 0 bases at J, with 3 bases in the middle. The germline CDR1 and CDR2 sequences are MNHEY and SMNVEV (reference sequence). This CDR3 is built from 12 residues. CDR3 in DNA: TGTGCCAGCAGTCATAGCACAGATACGCAGTATTTT. Its translation: CASSHSTDTQYF.

The table lists this clonotype with many counts. The chain carries TRBV7-3 and TRBJ2-2, with D hard to call. Between the trimmed V and J ends, which lost 5 bases and 5 bases, there was a span of 9 bases. The CDR3 length is 13 residues. Germline assignment: CDR1 SGHTA and CDR2 FQGTGA. CDR3 sequence reads: CASSEVETGELFF. CDR3 coding DNA: TGTGCCAGCAGCGAGGTAGAAACCGGGGAGCTGTTTTTT.

The chain uses TRBV11-1 and TRBJ1-1; D uncertain. V lost 4 bases to trimming and J lost 4 bases, with 13 bases between them. CDR1 SGHAT and CDR2 FQDESV come from the germline V gene (reference sequence). There are 14 residues in the CDR3. Here the CDR3 DNA reads TGTGCCAGCAGCTCGTCGGACCTGGGCACTGAAGCTTTCTTT. Translating it yields CASSSSDLGTEAFF.